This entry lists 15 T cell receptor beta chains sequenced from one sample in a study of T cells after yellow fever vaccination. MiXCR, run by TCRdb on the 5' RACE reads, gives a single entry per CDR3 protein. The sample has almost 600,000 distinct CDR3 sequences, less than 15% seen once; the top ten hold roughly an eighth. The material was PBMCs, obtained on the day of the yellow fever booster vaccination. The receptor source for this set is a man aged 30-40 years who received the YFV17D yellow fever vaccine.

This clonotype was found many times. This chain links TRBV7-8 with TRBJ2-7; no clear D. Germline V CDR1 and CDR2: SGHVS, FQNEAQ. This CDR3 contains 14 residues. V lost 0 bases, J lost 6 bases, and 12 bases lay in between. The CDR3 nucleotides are TGTGCCAGCAGCTTAGCTCCAACCGCCCTCGAGCAGTACTTC. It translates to CASSLAPTALEQYF.

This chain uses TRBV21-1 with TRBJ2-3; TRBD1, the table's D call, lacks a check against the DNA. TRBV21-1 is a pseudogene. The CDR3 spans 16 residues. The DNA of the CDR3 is TGTGCCAGCAGCACAACCGGGACAGGGGTGTCAGATACGCAGTATTTT. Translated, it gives CASSTTGTGVSDTQYF.

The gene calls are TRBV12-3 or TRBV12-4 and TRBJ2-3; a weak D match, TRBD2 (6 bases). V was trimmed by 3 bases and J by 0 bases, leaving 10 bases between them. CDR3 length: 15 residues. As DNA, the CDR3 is TGTGCCAGCAGTTTCCGGGACTTGAGCACAGATACGCAGTATTTT. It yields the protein CASSFRDLSTDTQYF.

CDR3: CAMSPRVLCMHGGYEQYF. The CDR3, as DNA: TGTGCCATGAGCCCGAGGGTCCTCTGTATGCATGGCGGGTACGAGCAGTACTTC. The rearrangement links TRBV4-2 to TRBJ2-7, with D perhaps matching TRBD2 (5 bases). The CDR3 is 18 residues long. Trimming removed 10 bases from V and 4 bases from J, with 32 bases in between. Germline-derived CDR1 and CDR2 are LGHNA and YNFKEQ.

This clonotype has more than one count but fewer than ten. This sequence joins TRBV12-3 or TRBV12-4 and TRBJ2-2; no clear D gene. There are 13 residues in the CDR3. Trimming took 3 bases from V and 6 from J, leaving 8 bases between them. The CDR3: CASSLRPAGELFF. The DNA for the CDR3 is TGTGCCAGCAGTTTGAGGCCGGCCGGGGAGCTGTTTTTT.

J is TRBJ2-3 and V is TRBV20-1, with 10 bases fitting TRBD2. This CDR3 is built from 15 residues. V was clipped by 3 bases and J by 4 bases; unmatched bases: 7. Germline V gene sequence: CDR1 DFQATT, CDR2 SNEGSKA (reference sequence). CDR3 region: CSASGAGGGSDTQYF. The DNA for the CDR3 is TGCAGTGCTAGCGGAGCGGGAGGGGGATCAGATACGCAGTATTTT.

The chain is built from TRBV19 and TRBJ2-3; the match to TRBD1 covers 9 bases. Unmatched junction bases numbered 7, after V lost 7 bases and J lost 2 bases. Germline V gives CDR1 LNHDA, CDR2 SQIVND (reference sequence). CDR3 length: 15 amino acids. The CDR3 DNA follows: TGTGCCAGTAAATACCGGGACAGGGCCACAGATACGCAGTATTTT. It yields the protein CASKYRDRATDTQYF.

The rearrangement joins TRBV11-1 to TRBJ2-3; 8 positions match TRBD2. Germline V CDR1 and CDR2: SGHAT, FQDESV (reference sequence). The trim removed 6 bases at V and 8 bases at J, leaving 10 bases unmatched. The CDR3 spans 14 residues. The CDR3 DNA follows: TGTGCCAGCAGTACCGGGACTAGAATCGTTACGCAGTATTTT. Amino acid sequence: CASSTGTRIVTQYF.

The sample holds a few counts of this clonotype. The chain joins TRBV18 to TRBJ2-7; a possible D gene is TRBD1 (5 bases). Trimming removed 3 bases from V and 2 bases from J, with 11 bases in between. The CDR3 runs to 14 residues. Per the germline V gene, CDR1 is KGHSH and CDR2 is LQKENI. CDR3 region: CASSPTRRAYEQYF. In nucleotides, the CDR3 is TGTGCCAGCTCACCTACTCGCAGGGCCTACGAGCAGTACTTC.

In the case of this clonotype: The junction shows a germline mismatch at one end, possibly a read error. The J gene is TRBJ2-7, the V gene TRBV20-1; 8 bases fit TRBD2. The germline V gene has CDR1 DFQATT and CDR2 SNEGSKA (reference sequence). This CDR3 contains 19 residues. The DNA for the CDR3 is TGCTGTGCTAGAGATGCTGCAGCGGGAGCCAACTTAATCTCCTACGAGCAGTACTTC. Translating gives CCARDAAAGANLISYEQYF.

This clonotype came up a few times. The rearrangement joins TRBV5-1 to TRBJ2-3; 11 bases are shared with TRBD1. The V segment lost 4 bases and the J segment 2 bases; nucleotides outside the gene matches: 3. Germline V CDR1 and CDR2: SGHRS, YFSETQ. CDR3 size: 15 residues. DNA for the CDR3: TGCGCCAGCAGCCAGGGACAGGGGGACACAGATACGCAGTATTTT. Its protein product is CASSQGQGDTDTQYF.

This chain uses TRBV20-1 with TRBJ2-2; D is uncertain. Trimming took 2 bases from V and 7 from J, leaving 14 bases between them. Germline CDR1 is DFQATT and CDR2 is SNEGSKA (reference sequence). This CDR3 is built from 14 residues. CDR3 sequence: CSARPSLGRGELFF. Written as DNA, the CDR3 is TGCAGTGCTAGACCTTCGCTGGGTCGCGGGGAGCTGTTTTTT.

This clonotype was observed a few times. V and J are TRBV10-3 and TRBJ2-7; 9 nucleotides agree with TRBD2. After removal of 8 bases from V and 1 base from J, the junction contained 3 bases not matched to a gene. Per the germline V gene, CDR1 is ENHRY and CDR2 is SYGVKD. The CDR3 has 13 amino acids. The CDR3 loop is CAIGAGGSYEQYF. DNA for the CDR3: TGTGCCATCGGAGCGGGAGGTTCCTACGAGCAGTACTTC.

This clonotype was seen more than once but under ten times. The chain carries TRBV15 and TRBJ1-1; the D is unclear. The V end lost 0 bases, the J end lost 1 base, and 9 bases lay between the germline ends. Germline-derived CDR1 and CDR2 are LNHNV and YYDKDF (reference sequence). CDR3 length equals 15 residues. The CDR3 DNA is TGTGCCACCAGCAGAGATGGGCAATCGAACACTGAAGCTTTCTTT. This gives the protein CATSRDGQSNTEAFF.

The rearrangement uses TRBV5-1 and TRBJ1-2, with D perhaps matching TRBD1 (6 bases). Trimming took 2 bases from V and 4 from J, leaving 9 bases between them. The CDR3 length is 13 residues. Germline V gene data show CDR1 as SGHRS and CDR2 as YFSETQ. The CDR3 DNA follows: TGCGCCAGCAGCTTAGCGGACAGCTATGGCTACACCTTC. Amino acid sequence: CASSLADSYGYTF.